This TCR beta chain was observed in a study of technical replicates of blood from several donors. CDR3 length: 17 amino acids. The germline gives CDR1 LGHNA, CDR2 YNFKEQ. The V end was cut by 0 bases, the J end by 0 bases, with 13 bases between. This table comes from immunoSEQ multiplex PCR, and its TCRdb copy is limited to in-frame clones, with some not included. The sample includes some 78,000 clones, 93% of them seen just once. This clone was seen only a few times. The receptor was isolated from a human donor in good health. The chain combines TRBV4-2 with TRBJ2-3; D remains ambiguous. The sample consisted of T cells isolated from PBMCs. The CDR3 is CASSQDPRSWSTDTQYF. The CDR3 coding sequence is TGTGCCAGCAGCCAAGATCCTCGGTCCTGGAGCACAGATACGCAGTATTTT.